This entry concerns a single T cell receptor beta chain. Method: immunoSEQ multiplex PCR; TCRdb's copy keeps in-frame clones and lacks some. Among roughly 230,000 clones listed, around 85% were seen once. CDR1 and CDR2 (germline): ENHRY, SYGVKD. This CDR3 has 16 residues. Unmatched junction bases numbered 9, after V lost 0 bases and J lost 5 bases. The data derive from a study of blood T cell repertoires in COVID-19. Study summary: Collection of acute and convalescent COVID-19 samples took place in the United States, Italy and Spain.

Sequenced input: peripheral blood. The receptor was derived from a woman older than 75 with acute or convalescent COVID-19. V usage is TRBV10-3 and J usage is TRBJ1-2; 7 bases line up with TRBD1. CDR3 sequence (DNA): TGTGCCATCAGTGAGTCAGGGTTAGGGGGCGAATATGGCTACACCTTC. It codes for CAISESGLGGEYGYTF.